The source of this T cell receptor beta chain is a study of memory CD4+ T cells and cytomegalovirus serostatus. Overall study findings and caveats: Median bootstrapped AUC for CMV status was approximately 0.94 originally, approximately 0.91 US-trained. 67 of 164 known CMV-associated TCRbeta sequences appeared in CD4+ memory.

Per germline, CDR1 SGHTA and CDR2 FQGTGA. The V gene end was trimmed by 4 bases and the J gene end by 6 bases; junction bases not matched to a gene: 2. This CDR3 contains 13 residues. Here immunoSEQ multiplex PCR was the method, and the copy in TCRdb shows in-frame clones only, minus some. The profile shows around 40,000 clones, over 65% of them singletons. The sort gate was single viable CD3+CD4+CD8-CD45RO+ cells for memory CD4+ T cells. Donors' CMV status reflects serum IgG against pp150, pp28, p38, p52. In the case of this clone: Its target is unknown.

The chain joins TRBV7-3 to TRBJ2-1; 8 bases are shared with TRBD1. The sample consisted of memory CD4+ T cells from blood. This TCR was sampled from an adult in good health and CMV-seronegative. In nucleotides, the CDR3 is TGTGCCAGCAGCTCCGGACAGGGCAATGAGCAGTTCTTC. This codes for CASSSGQGNEQFF. Together with reference TRBV7-3 and TRBJ2-1, the CDR3 gives the full variable domain: GAGVSQTPSNKVTEKGKYVELRCDPISGHTALYWYRQSLGQGPEFLIYFQGTGAADDSGLPNDRFFAVRPEGSVSTLKIQRTERGDSAVYLCASSSGQGNEQFFGPGTRLTVL.